This is a list of T cell receptor beta chains from one sample in a study of beta chain features in type 1 diabetes. Profiling relied on immunoSEQ multiplex PCR, and the TCRdb table lists in-frame clones only, not all of them. The repertoire holds some 350,000 clones, with approximately 15% as singletons. Input material: naive CD4+ T cells from blood. The source of these receptors is a woman aged 18-29 years with type 1 diabetes. The CDR3 runs from the conserved cysteine through the conserved F or W. D genes are given only for firm matches. The size of a clone is reported for some rows only, either as once, few or many, or as a class for expanded clones.

D gene	clone size	J gene	V gene	CDR3 DNA	CDR3 protein
TRBD1	.	TRBJ1-2	TRBV4-1	TGCGCCAGCAGCCAAGATGACGGGGACAGGGGGCTACGTGGCTACACCTTC	CASSQDDGDRGLRGYTF
.	few	TRBJ2-1	TRBV2	TGTGCCAGCAGTGAGACAGCCTACAATGAGCAGTTCTTC	CASSETAYNEQFF
TRBD2	.	TRBJ2-1	TRBV5-4	TGTGCCAGCAGCTTGAATGTATTGCCTAGCGGAATCGCCTACAATGAGCAGTTCTTC	CASSLNVLPSGIAYNEQFF
.	few	TRBJ1-1	TRBV4-3	TGCGCCAGCAGCCAAGATCTGGACAGATTGAACACTGAAGCTTTCTTT	CASSQDLDRLNTEAFF
.	.	TRBJ2-1	TRBV5-4	TGTGCCAGCAGCCCTACTAGCAGCTCCTACAATGAGCAGTTCTTC	CASSPTSSSYNEQFF
.	.	TRBJ2-1	TRBV30	TGTGCCTGGGCACCTTCAGGGGTTGGTGAGCAGTTCTTC	CAWAPSGVGEQFF
.	few	TRBJ2-3	TRBV5-1	TGCGCCAGCAGCTTGGGGGGCATCACAGATACGCAGTATTTT	CASSLGGITDTQYF
TRBD1	few	TRBJ2-5	TRBV14	TGTGCCAGCAGCCCGCGGACAGGGGCAGGGGAGACCCAGTACTTC	CASSPRTGAGETQYF
TRBD2	.	TRBJ2-3	TRBV2	TGTGCCAGCAGTGAGACTAGCGGCACAGATACGCAGTATTTT	CASSETSGTDTQYF
.	.	TRBJ1-1	TRBV5-1	TGCGCCAGCAGCTTGGATTGGGCGAACACTGAAGCTTTCTTT	CASSLDWANTEAFF
.	few	TRBJ1-2	TRBV4-3	TGCGCCAGCAGCCAAGAGATTGGGGCTGGCTACACCTTC	CASSQEIGAGYTF
TRBD1	few	TRBJ2-1	TRBV19	TGTGCCAGTATTGATCTGGGGACAGGGCTCGACAATGAGCAGTTCTTC	CASIDLGTGLDNEQFF
.	.	TRBJ1-1	TRBV28	TGTGCCAGCTCAACGGGACTCCCGAACACTGAAGCTTTCTTT	CASSTGLPNTEAFF
.	few	TRBJ2-3	TRBV5-4	TGTGCCAGCAGCTTCCCGACACCAGATACGCAGTATTTT	CASSFPTPDTQYF
.	few	TRBJ2-1	TRBV20-1	TGCAGTGCCGGGAACAATGAGCAGTTCTTC	CSAGNNEQFF
.	.	TRBJ2-1	TRBV7-9	TGTGCCAGCAGCTTAGGTGCGGGGCGGTCCTACAATGAGCAGTTCTTC	CASSLGAGRSYNEQFF
TRBD1	few	TRBJ2-1	TRBV7-9	TGTGCCAGCAGCGTCGGAAACTACAGGGGTAGCTCCTACAATGAGCAGTTCTTC	CASSVGNYRGSSYNEQFF
TRBD2	few	TRBJ2-1	TRBV5-6	TGTGCCAGCAGCCCCCGGACTAGCGGGAGGATCGGTGAGCAGTTCTTC	CASSPRTSGRIGEQFF
.	.	TRBJ2-5	TRBV5-6	TGTGCCAGCAGCTTGGCGGGGACCCAGTACTTC	CASSLAGTQYF
TRBD1	few	TRBJ1-1	TRBV5-1	TGCGCCAGTGCGGGACAGATGAACACTGAAGCTTTCTTT	CASAGQMNTEAFF
.	.	TRBJ2-1	TRBV9	TGTGCCGGAATATATCCAGGGTCTCGGTTCTTC	CAGIYPGSRFF
TRBD1	.	TRBJ1-2	TRBV5-6	TGTGCCAGCAGCACACGACAGGGCGCCCACTATGGCTACACCTTC	CASSTRQGAHYGYTF
TRBD2	.	TRBJ2-3	TRBV7-2	TGTGCCAGCAGCTTAGCCCCAGCGGGGAACACAGATACGCAGTATTTT	CASSLAPAGNTDTQYF
TRBD1	.	TRBJ2-7	TRBV19	TGTGCCAGTAGGGGGACAGGGGCTTACGAGCAGTACTTC	CASRGTGAYEQYF
.	once	TRBJ2-1	TRBV18	TGTGCCAGCTCACCCCCTCTTGTGGGGAAAGGGGATGAGCAGTTCTTC	CASSPPLVGKGDEQFF
.	.	TRBJ2-3	TRBV5-6	TGTGCCAGCAGCTTGGCGGCAGGGGTGGTGGTGGATACGCAGTATTTT	CASSLAAGVVVDTQYF
TRBD2	.	TRBJ2-5	TRBV2	TGTGCCAGCAGTGAGGGACTAGACCAAGAGACCCAGTACTTC	CASSEGLDQETQYF
TRBD2	.	TRBJ2-3	TRBV7-2	TGTGCCAGCAGCTTTTTATCCCCTAGCGGTAGCACAGATACGCAGTATTTT	CASSFLSPSGSTDTQYF
TRBD2	.	TRBJ2-7	TRBV7-2	TGTGCCAGCAGCCAAGGGACTAGCGGGAGCTACGAGCAGTACTTC	CASSQGTSGSYEQYF
.	few	TRBJ2-1	TRBV7-2	TGTGCCAGCAGCCGCCGGGACAAGACCTACAATGAGCAGTTCTTC	CASSRRDKTYNEQFF
TRBD2	few	TRBJ2-3	TRBV14	TGTGCCAGCAGCCCGCTAGCGGGAGGGCCCACAGATACGCAGTATTTT	CASSPLAGGPTDTQYF
.	few	TRBJ2-1	TRBV28	TGTGCCAGCACCCCAGGGGGACTGGGGGTGAATGAGCAGTTCTTC	CASTPGGLGVNEQFF
TRBD1	.	TRBJ1-1	TRBV7-9	TGTGCCAGCAGCCCCACAGGGGGCACTGAAGCTTTCTTT	CASSPTGGTEAFF
.	few	TRBJ2-1	TRBV7-9	TGTGCCAGCAGCTTATGGGGCCGGGAGCCCTACAATGAGCAGTTCTTC	CASSLWGREPYNEQFF
TRBD1	.	TRBJ2-7	TRBV18	TGTGCCAGCTCACTAACCTTAGGACAGGGGAAAACGCACGAGCAGTACTTC	CASSLTLGQGKTHEQYF
TRBD2	.	TRBJ2-1	TRBV11-3	TGTGCCAGCAGCCCAGGGACTAGCGGTTGGGGCAATGAGCAGTTCTTC	CASSPGTSGWGNEQFF
TRBD2	.	TRBJ2-1	TRBV30	TGTGCCTGGAGTCCTAGCGGGAGTAATGAGCAGTTCTTC	CAWSPSGSNEQFF
.	few	TRBJ2-7	TRBV25-1	TGTGCCAGCAGTGGCGACAGTCCCTCGGCTTGGTACTTC	CASSGDSPSAWYF
.	few	TRBJ2-5	TRBV5-1	TGCGCCAGCAGTCTCTATGGGGGCCGGGAGACCCAGTACTTC	CASSLYGGRETQYF
.	few	TRBJ2-2	TRBV28	TGTGCCAACCTGGACAGCGGCACCGGGGAGCTGTTTTTT	CANLDSGTGELFF
.	.	TRBJ2-1	TRBV4-3	TGCGCCAGCAGCCAAGGTACGGTCCTCTCCTACAATGAGCAGTTCTTC	CASSQGTVLSYNEQFF
.	few	TRBJ2-5	TRBV5-8	TGTGCCAGCAGCTTGTACGCAGGGGAAGGCCAAGAGACCCAGTACTTC	CASSLYAGEGQETQYF
.	few	TRBJ2-1	TRBV18	TGTGCCAGCTCCCAACGAGGTGAGCAGTTCTTC	CASSQRGEQFF
TRBD1	.	TRBJ2-6	TRBV14	TGTGCCAGCAGCCACCGACCCGGGACAGGGATAGGGGCCAACGTCCTGACTTTC	CASSHRPGTGIGANVLTF